This TCR beta chain emerged from a study of T cell responses to AZD1222 COVID-19 vaccine. Overall study: It was second doses at about 4 or about 12 weeks that were pooled. General observations from the study: Most donors were white British and more were female, and clonal diversity was possibly underestimated. Spike-specific TCR breadth and depth grew following two AZD1222 doses.

The repertoire was sequenced with immunoSEQ multiplex PCR; TCRdb's copy has only in-frame clones and lacks some. The sample lists 200,000 to 300,000 clones, more than 85% occurring once. To note about this clone: What it recognizes is unknown.

The TCR comes from an adult in good health. Sequencing used peripheral blood, obtained on day 0 of AZD1222 vaccination.

The DNA of the CDR3 is TGCGCCAGCAGCCAAGCGGGGGGAATCACTGAAGCTTTCTTT. This encodes CASSQAGGITEAFF. The rearrangement uses TRBV4-1 and TRBJ1-1; D perhaps matches TRBD1 (5 bases). The V gene's germline CDR1 is MGHRA and CDR2 YSYEKL. Trimming pared 1 base from V and 4 bases from J, leaving 10 bases between. The CDR3 covers 14 residues.